This TCR beta chain emerged from a study of cytomegalovirus exposure and HLA in healthy donors. General observations from the study: 87-base-pair reads could not separate some V segments, including TRBV6-2 and TRBV6-3.

V trimming: 7 bases; J trimming: 7 bases; junction bases outside the gene matches: 14. Germline V gene lookup returns CDR1 MDHEN and CDR2 SYDVKM. The CDR3 has 16 residues. The PCR employed 60 Vbeta primers together with 13 Jbeta primers. Here immunoSEQ multiplex PCR was the method, and the copy in TCRdb shows in-frame clones only, minus some. This table holds 110,000 to 150,000 clones, over 75% found once. Only a few counts were recorded for this clone. Its antigen remains unidentified. This clonotype was sampled from a woman between 50 and 59 years old in good health and CMV-seropositive. The V and J genes are TRBV28 and TRBJ2-1, with 9 nucleotides matching TRBD2. Sequencing was performed on PBMCs. CDR3 bases: TGTGCCAGCATCGGGGGTAGCGGGGGCCGAGGGAATGAGCAGTTCTTC. Amino acid sequence: CASIGGSGGRGNEQFF.